Listed below are T cell receptor beta chains from one sample, sequenced in a study of read filtering for tumor transcriptome and immune sequencing. TCRdb independently ran MiXCR on the reads; one entry per CDR3 protein. This repertoire shows 39,000 or so distinct CDR3 sequences, approximately 15% found once; its top ten account for less than 7%. Sample: a population of CD138-negative cells sorted from bone marrow. The receptors were sampled from a donor older than 35 with multiple myeloma. Each CDR3 is given with its conserved first and last residue. D genes are given only for firm matches. Clone size is given as how often the clone was seen (once, few, many) or a class if it is expanded.

V gene: TRBV12-3/TRBV12-4; clone size: many; J gene: TRBJ2-5; D gene: .; CDR3 DNA: TGTGCCAGCAGTTATCTTGCCGGAGAGACCCAGTACTTC; CDR3 protein: CASSYLAGETQYF
V gene: TRBV29-1; clone size: few; J gene: TRBJ2-5; D gene: TRBD2; CDR3 DNA: TGCAGCGTTGAACTAGCGGGGACCGAGACCCAGTACTTC; CDR3 protein: CSVELAGTETQYF
V gene: TRBV20-1; clone size: many; J gene: TRBJ2-7; D gene: TRBD1; CDR3 DNA: TGCAGTGCAGAGGACAGGGATCGTTCCTACGAGCAGTACTTC; CDR3 protein: CSAEDRDRSYEQYF
V gene: TRBV15; clone size: many; J gene: TRBJ1-6; D gene: TRBD1; CDR3 DNA: TGTGCCACCAGCCTCCGTGGGACAGGCTCCTATAATTCACCCCTCCACTTT; CDR3 protein: CATSLRGTGSYNSPLHF
V gene: TRBV18; clone size: once; J gene: TRBJ1-1; D gene: .; CDR3 DNA: TGTGCCAGCTCACCATCAATAGGCGCTGAAGCTTTCTTT; CDR3 protein: CASSPSIGAEAFF
V gene: TRBV29-1; clone size: few; J gene: TRBJ2-1; D gene: .; CDR3 DNA: TGCAGCGTTTATAGGACCGCTAATGAGCAGTCCTTC; CDR3 protein: CSVYRTANEQSF
V gene: TRBV29-1; clone size: medium-sized; J gene: TRBJ2-1; D gene: TRBD2; CDR3 DNA: TGCAGCGTTGTGGGACTAGCGGGGGGCAGGAATGAGCAGTTCTTC; CDR3 protein: CSVVGLAGGRNEQFF
V gene: TRBV30; clone size: few; J gene: TRBJ2-1; D gene: .; CDR3 DNA: TGTGCCTGGATGGAAGGGACGGTGTTCTTC; CDR3 protein: CAWMEGTVFF
V gene: TRBV7-2; clone size: many; J gene: TRBJ1-2; D gene: .; CDR3 DNA: TGTGCCAGCAGCTCATCACAGGGAGGGGGCTATGGCTACACCTTC; CDR3 protein: CASSSSQGGGYGYTF
V gene: TRBV20-1; clone size: few; J gene: TRBJ2-6; D gene: .; CDR3 DNA: TGCAGTGCTAGAGATGCGGGGGCAAACTCTGGGGCCAACGTCCTGACTTTC; CDR3 protein: CSARDAGANSGANVLTF
V gene: TRBV4-1; clone size: many; J gene: TRBJ1-6; D gene: .; CDR3 DNA: TGCGCCAGCAGCCAGACAGAAAGCTCCTATAATTCACCCCTCCACTTT; CDR3 protein: CASSQTESSYNSPLHF
V gene: TRBV6-1; clone size: many; J gene: TRBJ2-1; D gene: TRBD1; CDR3 DNA: TGTGCCAGCAGTGGGGACAGGAAGAGGACCACCGTCTCCTACAATGAGCAGTTCTTC; CDR3 protein: CASSGDRKRTTVSYNEQFF
V gene: TRBV29-1; clone size: many; J gene: TRBJ1-1; D gene: .; CDR3 DNA: TGCAGCACCCTCCCCAAGGGGGTCACTGAAGCTTTCTTT; CDR3 protein: CSTLPKGVTEAFF